A single sample gave rise to the 22 T cell receptor beta chains below, sequenced in a study of blood T cells in healthy people across ages. A second 7 to 11 cycle PCR used barcoded and J-beta primers. TCRdb re-called the 5' RACE reads with MiXCR, one entry per CDR3 protein. The table records about 900,000 distinct CDR3 sequences, around 68% of them present only once. The specimen sequenced was blood. The origin of the receptors is a man aged 30 to 39 in good health.

The chain recombines TRBV15 with TRBJ2-3; the D is unclear. CDR1 LNHNV and CDR2 YYDKDF come from the germline V gene (reference sequence). V lost 4 bases to trimming and J lost 6 bases, with 14 bases between them. There are 14 residues in the CDR3. This CDR3 reads CATSTLLSRDTQYF. Here the CDR3 DNA reads TGTGCCACCAGCACCCTACTCTCGCGGGATACGCAGTATTTT.

This clonotype turned up a few times. The chain has TRBV4-2 and TRBJ2-5; 10 nucleotides agree with TRBD2. The CDR3 totals 17 residues. V shed 0 bases and J 1 base; nucleotides not matched to a gene: 5. Germline V gene sequence: CDR1 LGHNA, CDR2 YNFKEQ. This CDR3 is CASSQDGKRGGQETQYF. In DNA form, the CDR3 reads TGTGCCAGCAGCCAAGATGGGAAGCGGGGGGGCCAAGAGACCCAGTACTTC.

This clonotype was picked up many times. The chain carries TRBV12-3 or TRBV12-4 and TRBJ2-1; the match to TRBD2 covers 9 bases. The V segment lost 3 bases and the J segment 6 bases; nucleotides outside the gene matches: 6. The CDR3 runs 15 residues. In DNA, the CDR3 is TGTGCCAGCAGTTTTTGGGCGGGAGGGCTCAATGAGCAGTTCTTC. Amino acid sequence: CASSFWAGGLNEQFF.

The chain links TRBV7-3 to TRBJ2-5; 7 nucleotides align to TRBD2. The J call is uncertain, as TRBJ2-7 better fits the DNA end. This CDR3 region has 15 residues. Germline CDR1 SGHTA, CDR2 FQGTGA. This chain's CDR3 is CASSLSPAGSDEQYF. CDR3 DNA: TGTGCCAGCAGCTTAAGCCCAGCGGGGTCCGACGAGCAGTACTTC.

There are a few counts of this clonotype. The chain carries TRBV12-3 or TRBV12-4 and TRBJ2-6; D not resolved. V was pared by 3 bases and J by 0 bases, with 6 bases between. This CDR3 region has 15 residues. The CDR3 is CASSFWSSGANVLTF. In DNA, the CDR3 is TGTGCCAGCAGTTTCTGGAGCTCTGGGGCCAACGTCCTGACTTTC.

V and J are TRBV6-5 and TRBJ2-3; 7 bases agree with TRBD2. CDR3 size: 14 residues. V was pared by 2 bases and J by 4 bases, with 3 bases of the junction left unmatched. Germline CDR1 and CDR2: MNHEY and SVGAGI. The CDR3 nucleotides read TGTGCCAGCAGTTACATGGGGGGGGCAGATACGCAGTATTTT. Translation: CASSYMGGADTQYF.

This clonotype was detected a few times. The chain links TRBV5-1 to TRBJ2-7, with D possibly matching TRBD2 (5 bases). The ends were cut back, 0 bases at V and 3 bases at J, with 10 bases in the middle. Per the germline V gene, CDR1 is SGHRS and CDR2 is YFSETQ. This CDR3 region has 14 residues. DNA for the CDR3: TGCGCCAGCAGCTTGGGAGGGAACCTCTACGAGCAGTACTTC. Protein: CASSLGGNLYEQYF.

V is TRBV2 and J is TRBJ2-1, with TRBD2 as a possible D gene (6 bases). The CDR3 consists of 15 residues. Germline values: CDR1 SNHLY, CDR2 FYNNEI. The V end lost 2 bases, the J end lost 9 bases, and 17 bases lay between the germline ends. The CDR3 protein is CASSEWPAGGSEQFF. CDR3 coding DNA: TGTGCCAGCAGTGAATGGCCAGCGGGTGGTTCTGAGCAGTTCTTC.

The chain employs TRBV18 and TRBJ2-6; no reliable D call. Germline CDR1 is KGHSH and CDR2 is LQKENI. The CDR3 is 18 residues long. V lost 5 bases and J lost 4, with 21 bases in between. The CDR3 region has the DNA TGTGCCAGCTCATCGGAGTGGCAGCTTTTGTGGGGGGCCAACGTCCTGACTTTC. This sequence encodes CASSSEWQLLWGANVLTF.

This chain joins TRBV6-1 and TRBJ1-5; 7 positions match TRBD1. Germline V lookup: CDR1 MNHNS, CDR2 SASEGT. The CDR3 has 17 amino acids. Trimming took 6 bases from V and 0 from J; bases not matched to a gene: 11. The CDR3 DNA sequence: TGTGCCAGCAGGACAGGGCTCGGACGGGTTAGCAATCAGCCCCAGCATTTT. As protein: CASRTGLGRVSNQPQHF.

The chain links TRBV7-3 to TRBJ2-3; D is possibly TRBD2 (5 bases). The CDR3 runs 15 residues. The germline CDR1 and CDR2 sequences are SGHTA and FQGTGA. Trimming pared 0 bases from V and 6 bases from J, leaving 13 bases between. Here the CDR3 DNA reads TGTGCCAGCAGCTTAACTCCTAGCACTAAGGATACGCAGTATTTT. Amino acid sequence: CASSLTPSTKDTQYF.

The chain links TRBV3-1 to TRBJ2-7; perhaps TRBD2 as D (6 bases). The J call may be in error: the DNA end matches TRBJ2-5 better. The CDR3 spans 14 residues. Germline lookup yields CDR1 LGHDT and CDR2 YNNKEL (reference sequence). As DNA, the CDR3 is TGTGCCAGCAGCCCTCTTACCTCGGGAGTGACCCAGTACTTC. Encoded protein: CASSPLTSGVTQYF.

V usage is TRBV29-1 and J usage is TRBJ2-7; tentative D call: TRBD2 (5 bases). The germline V gene encodes CDR1 SQVTM and CDR2 ANQGSEA. The CDR3 is made up of 13 amino acids. Between the trimmed V and J ends, which lost 4 bases and 2 bases, there was a span of 12 bases. In DNA, the CDR3 is TGCAGCGTTGCCCAGGCGAGGGCCTACGAGCAGTACTTC. Translated: CSVAQARAYEQYF.

The J gene is TRBJ2-1, the V gene TRBV5-1; D is undetermined. Germline values: CDR1 SGHRS, CDR2 YFSETQ. V lost 0 bases to trimming and J lost 3 bases, with 10 bases between them. The CDR3 runs to 15 residues. In DNA, the CDR3 is TGCGCCAGCAGCTTGGGGATAGGGATCTACAATGAGCAGTTCTTC. Amino acid sequence: CASSLGIGIYNEQFF.

This clonotype has a handful of counts. The chain is built from TRBV10-3 and TRBJ2-5; D unresolved. The ends were cut back, 6 bases at V and 4 bases at J, with 12 bases in the middle. This CDR3 has 13 residues. Germline lookup yields CDR1 ENHRY and CDR2 SYGVKD. In DNA form, the CDR3 reads TGTGCCATCAGGACCGGCCAGAGAGAGACCCAGTACTTC. It is translated as CAIRTGQRETQYF.

The chain has TRBV20-1 and TRBJ2-1; the D gene is possibly TRBD2 (7 bases). The germline CDR1 and CDR2 sequences are DFQATT and SNEGSKA (reference sequence). The CDR3 contains 14 residues. With 3 bases removed from V and 2 bases from J, the gap between germline ends came to 11 bases. Here the CDR3 DNA reads TGCAGTGCTAGCGGGCGGGGGCCCTACAATGAGCAGTTCTTC. It is translated as CSASGRGPYNEQFF.

The chain recombines TRBV5-1 with TRBJ2-7; no definite D call. Germline V lookup: CDR1 SGHRS, CDR2 YFSETQ. V was pared by 2 bases and J by 11 bases, with 11 bases between. The CDR3 totals 11 residues. The CDR3 here is CASSFGSPKYF. The CDR3 region has the DNA TGCGCCAGCAGCTTTGGGTCCCCTAAGTACTTC.

The V gene is TRBV5-8, the J gene TRBJ2-1; 8 bases map to TRBD1. This CDR3 comprises 15 residues. The V gene's germline CDR1 is SGHTS and CDR2 YDEGEE. Trimming cost V 7 bases and J 5 bases; bases outside gene matches: 11. The CDR3 loop is CASQRGRGLNNEQFF. The CDR3 DNA reads TGTGCCAGCCAAAGGGGCAGGGGGCTCAACAATGAGCAGTTCTTC.

A few counts support this clonotype. In DNA, the CDR3 is TGTGCCATCAGTGAGAATACCGGTGGACAGGGGAGTGGCTACACCTTC. Translated: CAISENTGGQGSGYTF. This chain joins TRBV10-3 and TRBJ1-2; 9 nucleotides match TRBD1. In germline, CDR1 is ENHRY, CDR2 SYGVKD. Trimming took 2 bases from V and 7 from J; bases not matched to a gene: 11. The CDR3 runs 16 residues.

The genes are TRBV3-1 and TRBJ1-2; possibly TRBD1 for D (6 bases). CDR1 LGHDT and CDR2 YNNKEL come from the germline V gene (reference sequence). The V and J ends lost 1 base and 5 bases respectively, with 11 bases between them. This CDR3 region has 14 residues. For the CDR3, the DNA is TGTGCCAGCAGCCAAGCAGGGGCAGCGTATGGCTACACCTTC. Its protein product is CASSQAGAAYGYTF.

The J gene is TRBJ2-6, the V gene TRBV7-8; D uncertain. This CDR3 region has 17 residues. Per germline, CDR1 SGHVS and CDR2 FQNEAQ. Trimming took off 2 bases at V and 0 bases at J, with 11 bases between the two ends. The DNA for the CDR3 is TGTGCCAGCAGCTTATTAGGCGGCCACTCTGGGGCCAACGTCCTGACTTTC. Translation gives CASSLLGGHSGANVLTF.

The genes are TRBV7-9 and TRBJ2-3; unclear D gene. CDR3 length: 14 amino acids. V gave up 5 bases and J gave up 3 bases, with 12 bases separating them. From germline, CDR1 is SEHNR and CDR2 FQNEAQ (reference sequence). CDR3 sequence (DNA): TGTGCCAGCAGCCCCAGCACAGAGACAGATACGCAGTATTTT. Translated, it gives CASSPSTETDTQYF.